The present T cell receptor (beta chain) was sequenced within a study of cytomegalovirus exposure and HLA in healthy donors. Study at large: According to later analysis, the same platform produced the approximately 120 validation and 666 first-cohort repertoires. Study-level points and caveats: Confirmation in vitro established that a few CMV-associated chains were specific for CMV antigens. Subsequent analysis of the approximately 110 validation repertoires found a tendency for first-cohort TCR clusters to co-occur.

Germline CDR1 reads MGHRA; CDR2 reads YSYEKL. The CDR3 contains 15 residues. V was clipped by 0 bases and J by 5 bases, with 13 bases between them. On this clone itself: As yet, its antigen is unknown.

The data were produced by immunoSEQ multiplex PCR, yet TCRdb's version contains in-frame clones alone and is incomplete. The sample contains tens of thousands of clones, approximately 94% of which appear only once. The validation cohort, a group of 130 or so subjects, included the donors and was separate from the roughly 670-subject first cohort. The rearrangement uses TRBV4-1 and TRBJ1-1, with D perhaps matching TRBD1 (5 bases). Sequenced material: PBMCs. The clonotype originates from a woman aged 18-29 years in good health and CMV-seropositive. The CDR3 is CASSQDFGRVTEAFF. For the CDR3, the DNA is TGCGCCAGCAGCCAAGATTTCGGCAGGGTAACTGAAGCTTTCTTT.